This TCR beta chain came from a study of blood T cell repertoires in COVID-19. Study-wide context: Sites in the United States, Italy and Spain provided acute and convalescent COVID-19 samples. Sources were T cells, B-cell-depleted T cells, or PBMCs; the material itself was cDNA or gDNA.

This clone has a single count. The CDR3 contains 13 residues. V was pared by 4 bases and J by 5 bases, with 3 bases of the junction left unmatched. Germline V gene lookup returns CDR1 KGHSH and CDR2 LQKENI. Authors' processing steps: Estimated nucleated cell counts came from reference gene primer amplification. Sequencing was performed with immunoSEQ multiplex PCR; in TCRdb, only in-frame clones are kept and a portion is missing. D and trimming were read from the DNA, whereas the V and J calls and clone size are those reported in that table. The table has about 150,000 clones, about 88% seen once; the top ten hold about 2.5%.

The chain uses TRBV18 and TRBJ2-3; 7 nucleotides line up with TRBD1. The TCR originated in a woman in her sixties or seventies with acute or convalescent COVID-19. The sample comprised peripheral blood. The CDR3 nucleotides read TGTGCCAGCTCACGCCACAGGGGAGATACGCAGTATTTT. It is translated as CASSRHRGDTQYF.